Listed below are T cell receptor beta chains from one sample, sequenced in a study of technical replicates of blood from a handful of donors. Sequenced by immunoSEQ multiplex PCR; TCRdb stores in-frame clones only, minus some. The repertoire holds fewer than 80,000 clones, about 90% seen once, with 4.5% to 5% in the top ten. Sequenced input: PBMCs. These TCRs come from a human donor in good health. Some clones in this sample may be carry-over from other donors' samples. Both conserved end residues are part of each CDR3. The D gene is left open where the match is weak. Clone size is not always given. Where it is, it says once, few, many or a class for expanded clones.

TRBJ2-1,TRBV2,NA,NA,CASSVGGLAVFF
TRBJ1-1,TRBV7-2,NA,NA,CASSSYMNTEAFF
TRBJ1-1,TRBV7-9,NA,NA,CASSSRGANTEAFF
TRBJ1-1,TRBV2,once,TRBD1,CAGQGMNTEAFF
TRBJ2-3,TRBV6-4,NA,TRBD2,CASSPESGGSSDTQYF
TRBJ2-7,TRBV7-8,NA,TRBD1,CASSSKQGWGYEQYF
TRBJ1-6,TRBV9,NA,NA,CASSVQGANSPLHF
TRBJ1-1,TRBV19,few,TRBD1,CASSGAGTGDTEAFF
TRBJ2-7,TRBV21-1,NA,NA,CASSIEGDIPMGQYF
TRBJ2-7,TRBV5-1,NA,TRBD2,CASSPVSGGDEQYF
TRBJ2-2,TRBV7-3,NA,TRBD2,CASSSGLAGGNTGELFF
TRBJ1-6,TRBV7-9,NA,NA,CASSLDRVMHNSPLHF
TRBJ2-1,TRBV28,NA,TRBD2,CASSFSGGALNEQFF
TRBJ1-5,TRBV6-6,NA,NA,CASSSSVNQPQHF
TRBJ2-5,TRBV7-9,once,TRBD2,CASVREGTSRTQYF
TRBJ2-1,TRBV9,NA,NA,CASSLLGEVYNEQFF
TRBJ2-3,TRBV29-1,NA,NA,CSVVSSGFADTQYF
TRBJ2-1,TRBV2,NA,NA,CASSEVGVEQFF
TRBJ1-6,TRBV27,NA,NA,CASSLSPSGQVSPLHF
TRBJ1-4,TRBV16,few,TRBD1,CASSQGQGAVGEKLFF
TRBJ1-1,TRBV27,few,NA,CASSSLGQGGTEAFF
TRBJ1-1,TRBV5-6,NA,NA,CASSSTGRPNTEAFF
TRBJ2-6,TRBV6-5,NA,TRBD1,CASSLTGAGANVLTF
TRBJ1-5,TRBV19,NA,TRBD1,CASRQGGDRVRQPQHF
TRBJ1-1,TRBV9,NA,NA,CASSVSGGNTEAFF
TRBJ2-3,TRBV5-1,NA,NA,CASSVAVSGTQYF
TRBJ2-5,TRBV5-1,NA,TRBD1,CASSSGQDPETQYF
TRBJ2-5,TRBV29-1,NA,NA,CSAPGEGNGETQYF
TRBJ2-5,TRBV7-9,NA,NA,CASSLLAQAGETQYF
TRBJ2-7,TRBV7-9,NA,NA,CASSLIGGYEQYF
TRBJ1-3,TRBV9,once,TRBD1,CASSVVGQGAGNTIYF
TRBJ1-3,TRBV13,NA,NA,CASSLEGEYSGNTIYF
TRBJ1-5,TRBV30,NA,NA,CAWSQGTWYSNQPQHF
TRBJ2-5,TRBV27,NA,NA,CASSLAGWETQYF
TRBJ2-3,TRBV7-2,NA,NA,CASSADYSDTQYF
TRBJ2-1,TRBV10-3,NA,NA,CAIRNSGSSYNEQFF
TRBJ1-4,TRBV4-3,NA,NA,CASSPGGEKLFF
TRBJ1-1,TRBV5-5,NA,NA,CASSVDSHTEAFF
TRBJ1-5,TRBV19,NA,NA,CASSIGVGNQPQHF
TRBJ2-7,TRBV7-8,NA,TRBD2,CASSLGGRHSYEQYF
TRBJ1-2,TRBV6-5,NA,NA,CASSYLTGTNYGYTF
TRBJ2-7,TRBV6-5,NA,TRBD1,CASSYSRTGGREQYF
TRBJ2-5,TRBV29-1,NA,NA,CSVERQETQYF
TRBJ1-1,TRBV5-1,NA,TRBD1,CASSWGQDYRGDTEAFF